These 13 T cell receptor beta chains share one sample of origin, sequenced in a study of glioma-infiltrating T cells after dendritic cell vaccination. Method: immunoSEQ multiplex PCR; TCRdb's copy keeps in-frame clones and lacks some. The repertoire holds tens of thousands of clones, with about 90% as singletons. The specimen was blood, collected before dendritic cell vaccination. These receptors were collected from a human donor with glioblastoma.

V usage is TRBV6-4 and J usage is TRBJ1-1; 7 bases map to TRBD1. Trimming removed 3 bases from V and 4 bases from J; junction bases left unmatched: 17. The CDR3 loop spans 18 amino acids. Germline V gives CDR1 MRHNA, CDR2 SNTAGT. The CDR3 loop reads CASSEIGQGGEWGTEAFF. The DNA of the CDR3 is TGTGCCAGCAGTGAAATAGGGCAGGGGGGAGAGTGGGGCACTGAAGCTTTCTTT.

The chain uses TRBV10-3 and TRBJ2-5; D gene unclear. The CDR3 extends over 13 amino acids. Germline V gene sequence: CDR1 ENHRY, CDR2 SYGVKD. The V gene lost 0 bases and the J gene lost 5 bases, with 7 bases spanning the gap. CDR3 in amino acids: CAISESTGETQYF. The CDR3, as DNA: TGTGCCATCAGTGAGTCTACCGGGGAGACCCAGTACTTC.

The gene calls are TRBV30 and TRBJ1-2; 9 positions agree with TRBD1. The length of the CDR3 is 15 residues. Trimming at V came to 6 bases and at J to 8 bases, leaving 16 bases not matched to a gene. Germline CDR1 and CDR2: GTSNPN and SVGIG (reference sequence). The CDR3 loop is CACPGQGTAYGGYTF. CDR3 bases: TGTGCCTGTCCGGGACAGGGAACGGCATATGGCGGCTACACCTTC.

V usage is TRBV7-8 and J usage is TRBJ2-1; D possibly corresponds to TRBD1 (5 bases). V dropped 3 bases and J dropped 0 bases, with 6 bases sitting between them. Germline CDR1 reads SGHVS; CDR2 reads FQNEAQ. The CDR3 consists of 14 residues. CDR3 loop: CASSLQGSYNEQFF. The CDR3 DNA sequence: TGTGCCAGCAGCTTGCAGGGCTCCTACAATGAGCAGTTCTTC.

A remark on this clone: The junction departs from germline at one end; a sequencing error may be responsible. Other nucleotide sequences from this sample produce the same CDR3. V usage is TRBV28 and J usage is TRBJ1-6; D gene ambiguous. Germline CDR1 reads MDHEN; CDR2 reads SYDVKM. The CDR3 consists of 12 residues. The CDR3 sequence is CASSPRNSPLHF. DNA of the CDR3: TGTGCCAGCAGTCCCAGAAATTCCCCCCTCCACTTT.

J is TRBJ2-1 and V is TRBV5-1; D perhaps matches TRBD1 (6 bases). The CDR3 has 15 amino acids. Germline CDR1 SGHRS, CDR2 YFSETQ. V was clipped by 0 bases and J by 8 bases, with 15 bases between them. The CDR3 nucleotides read TGCGCCAGCAGCTTGGCTAGGACAGAATGGGATGAGCAGTTCTTC. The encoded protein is CASSLARTEWDEQFF.

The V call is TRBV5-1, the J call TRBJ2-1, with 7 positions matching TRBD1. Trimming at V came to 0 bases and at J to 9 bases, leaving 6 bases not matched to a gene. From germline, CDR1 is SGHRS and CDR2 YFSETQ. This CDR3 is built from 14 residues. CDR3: CASSLEQGVSEQFF. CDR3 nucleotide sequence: TGCGCCAGCAGCTTGGAGCAGGGGGTTAGTGAGCAGTTCTTC.

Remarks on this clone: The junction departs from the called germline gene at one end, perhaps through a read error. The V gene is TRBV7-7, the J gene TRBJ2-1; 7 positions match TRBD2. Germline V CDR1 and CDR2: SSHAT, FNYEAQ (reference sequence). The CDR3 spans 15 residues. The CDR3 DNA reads TGTGCTAGCAGCGCTAGGGAGGGCTCCTACAATGAGCAGTTCTTC. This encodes CASSAREGSYNEQFF.

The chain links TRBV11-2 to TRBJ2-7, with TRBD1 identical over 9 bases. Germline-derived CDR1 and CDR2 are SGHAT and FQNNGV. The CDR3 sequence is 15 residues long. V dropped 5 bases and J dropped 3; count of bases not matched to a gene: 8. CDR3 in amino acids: CASSPTGTGFYEQYF. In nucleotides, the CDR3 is TGTGCCAGCAGCCCCACCGGGACAGGGTTCTACGAGCAGTACTTC.

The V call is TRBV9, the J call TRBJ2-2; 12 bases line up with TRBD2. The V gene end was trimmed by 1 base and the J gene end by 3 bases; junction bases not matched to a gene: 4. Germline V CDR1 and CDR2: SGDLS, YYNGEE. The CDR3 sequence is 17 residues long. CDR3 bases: TGTGCCAGCAGCGTAAGACGACTAGCGGGAGACACCGGGGAGCTGTTTTTT. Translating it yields CASSVRRLAGDTGELFF. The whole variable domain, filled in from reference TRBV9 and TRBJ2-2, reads DSGVTQTPKHLITATGQRVTLRCSPRSGDLSVYWYQQSLDQGLQFLIQYYNGEERAKGNILERFSAQQFPDLHSELNLSSLELGDSALYFCASSVRRLAGDTGELFFGEGSRLTVL.

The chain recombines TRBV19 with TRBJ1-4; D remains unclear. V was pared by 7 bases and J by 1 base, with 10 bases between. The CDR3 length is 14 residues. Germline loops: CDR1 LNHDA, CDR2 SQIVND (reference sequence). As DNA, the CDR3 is TGTGCCAGTACTCTATTTGGAACTAATGAAAAACTGTTTTTT. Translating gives CASTLFGTNEKLFF.

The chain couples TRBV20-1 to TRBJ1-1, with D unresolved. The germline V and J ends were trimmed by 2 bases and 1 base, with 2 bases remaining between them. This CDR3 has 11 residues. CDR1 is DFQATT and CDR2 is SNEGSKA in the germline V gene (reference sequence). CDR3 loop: CSARQNTEAFF. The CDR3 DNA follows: TGCAGTGCTAGACAGAACACTGAAGCTTTCTTT.

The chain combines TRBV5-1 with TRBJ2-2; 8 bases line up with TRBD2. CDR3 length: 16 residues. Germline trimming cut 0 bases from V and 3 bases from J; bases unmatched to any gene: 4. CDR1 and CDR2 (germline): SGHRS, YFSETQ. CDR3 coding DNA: TGCGCCAGCAGCTTGGCCACGCGGGGGGACACCGGGGAGCTGTTTTTT. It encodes CASSLATRGDTGELFF. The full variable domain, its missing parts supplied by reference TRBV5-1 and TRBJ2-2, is KAGVTQTPRYLIKTRGQQVTLSCSPISGHRSVSWYQQTPGQGLQFLFEYFSETQRNKGNFPGRFSGRQFSNSRSEMNVSTLELGDSALYLCASSLATRGDTGELFFGEGSRLTVL.